These 15 T cell receptor beta chains originate from one sample sequenced in a study of blood T cell repertoires in COVID-19. Some clones are missing from TCRdb's copy, which holds only in-frame ones; the method was immunoSEQ multiplex PCR. The data contain approximately 80,000 clones, about nine tenths of them seen just once; the ten biggest clones take up 9.1%. Sequencing input: peripheral blood. The receptors derive from a human donor in a cohort sampled during active COVID-19.

The chain carries TRBV23-1 and TRBJ2-2; 11 positions match TRBD2. TRBV23-1 is treated as an ORF (open reading frame) with a function not yet certain. Unmatched junction bases numbered 6, after V lost 4 bases and J lost 5 bases. The CDR3 loop spans 16 amino acids. The CDR3 DNA sequence: TGCGCCAGCAGTCCCTATAGGACTAGCGGGACCGGGGAGCTGTTTTTT. Its protein product is CASSPYRTSGTGELFF.

The chain links TRBV5-1 to TRBJ1-6, with D perhaps matching TRBD1 (6 bases). The CDR3 loop spans 13 amino acids. Between the trimmed V and J ends, which lost 2 bases and 7 bases, there was a span of 7 bases. The germline gives CDR1 SGHRS, CDR2 YFSETQ. CDR3 sequence reads: CASSFTGNSPLHF. The CDR3 DNA follows: TGCGCCAGCAGCTTCACAGGGAATTCACCCCTCCACTTT.

CDR3 amino acids: CASSLDGTGTYEQYF. The CDR3 nucleotides are TGCGCCAGCAGCCTAGACGGGACAGGGACCTACGAGCAGTACTTC. This chain connects TRBV5-1 to TRBJ2-7; 9 bases map to TRBD1. The CDR3 sequence is 15 residues long. The germline CDR1 and CDR2 sequences are SGHRS and YFSETQ. V shed 4 bases, J shed 2 bases, and the junction held 7 bases outside the gene matches. The full variable domain, its missing parts supplied by reference TRBV5-1 and TRBJ2-7, is KAGVTQTPRYLIKTRGQQVTLSCSPISGHRSVSWYQQTPGQGLQFLFEYFSETQRNKGNFPGRFSGRQFSNSRSEMNVSTLELGDSALYLCASSLDGTGTYEQYFGPGTRLTVT.

The chain combines TRBV7-9 with TRBJ2-7; tentatively, D is TRBD2 (6 bases). This CDR3 contains 14 residues. Trimming stripped 5 bases from V and 2 bases from J, with 13 bases between. Germline V gene lookup returns CDR1 SEHNR and CDR2 FQNEAQ (reference sequence). The CDR3 loop is CASSPRDSAYEQYF. In DNA, the CDR3 is TGTGCCAGCAGCCCGCGGGACTCTGCCTACGAGCAGTACTTC.

The chain employs TRBV7-6 and TRBJ1-4; tentative D call: TRBD1 (5 bases). The CDR3 has 14 residues. Germline-derived CDR1 and CDR2 are SGHVS and FNYEAQ. The V gene lost 5 bases and the J gene lost 8 bases, with 15 bases spanning the gap. CDR3 loop: CASSLQDNAEKLFF. As DNA, the CDR3 is TGTGCCAGCAGCCTGCAGGACAACGCCGAAAAACTGTTTTTT.

This chain connects TRBV5-1 to TRBJ1-1; the D is unclear. V lost 0 bases and J 1 base, leaving 19 bases between the germline ends. The CDR3 contains 18 residues. CDR1 is SGHRS, CDR2 YFSETQ, per germline. The CDR3 reads CASSLGMGGSYENTEAFF. In nucleotides, the CDR3 is TGCGCCAGCAGCTTGGGGATGGGAGGGTCATATGAGAACACTGAAGCTTTCTTT. The whole variable domain, remainder taken from reference TRBV5-1 and TRBJ1-1, is KAGVTQTPRYLIKTRGQQVTLSCSPISGHRSVSWYQQTPGQGLQFLFEYFSETQRNKGNFPGRFSGRQFSNSRSEMNVSTLELGDSALYLCASSLGMGGSYENTEAFFGQGTRLTVV.

V usage is TRBV19 and J usage is TRBJ2-1; D not resolved. Trimming took off 5 bases at V and 4 bases at J, with 15 bases between the two ends. CDR3 length: 15 amino acids. Germline CDR1 reads LNHDA; CDR2 reads SQIVND (reference sequence). The CDR3 reads CASSSRSNPYNEQFF. In DNA, the CDR3 is TGTGCCAGTAGTTCCCGGTCAAACCCTTACAATGAGCAGTTCTTC.

The rearrangement links TRBV9 to TRBJ2-3; 11 bases are shared with TRBD2. CDR3 length equals 15 residues. V lost 3 bases, J lost 5 bases, and 5 bases stayed unmatched. Germline CDR1 and CDR2: SGDLS and YYNGEE. This chain's CDR3 is CASSATSGGGDTQYF. CDR3 nucleotide sequence: TGTGCCAGCAGCGCCACTAGCGGGGGTGGAGATACGCAGTATTTT.

This clone appeared once. The chain is built from TRBV9 and TRBJ2-1; 11 bases are shared with TRBD2. The CDR3 consists of 17 residues. Germline lookup yields CDR1 SGDLS and CDR2 YYNGEE. Unmatched junction bases numbered 4, after V lost 2 bases and J lost 0 bases. CDR3 nucleotide sequence: TGTGCCAGCAGCGTGGGACTAGCGGCTGGCTCCTACAATGAGCAGTTCTTC. Residues: CASSVGLAAGSYNEQFF. Full variable domain (outside the CDR3, taken from reference TRBV9 and TRBJ2-1): DSGVTQTPKHLITATGQRVTLRCSPRSGDLSVYWYQQSLDQGLQFLIQYYNGEERAKGNILERFSAQQFPDLHSELNLSSLELGDSALYFCASSVGLAAGSYNEQFFGPGTRLTVL.

This chain joins TRBV11-1 and TRBJ2-3; a weak D match, TRBD2 (6 bases). CDR1 SGHAT and CDR2 FQDESV come from the germline V gene (reference sequence). The CDR3 is 14 amino acids. V lost 5 bases to trimming and J lost 1 base, with 10 bases between them. The CDR3 loop reads CASSPGGGTDTQYF. Written as DNA, the CDR3 is TGTGCCAGCAGCCCGGGCGGGGGCACAGATACGCAGTATTTT.

CDR3: CATSDTGQYNEQFF. Written as DNA, the CDR3 is TGTGCCACCAGTGATACTGGACAGTACAATGAGCAGTTCTTC. The chain joins TRBV24-1 to TRBJ2-1; D might be TRBD1 (6 bases). The germline V gene has CDR1 KGHDR and CDR2 SFDVKD. This CDR3 has 14 residues. V lost 3 bases, J lost 4 bases, and 9 bases lay in between.

This sequence joins TRBV28 and TRBJ1-4; D uncertain. Germline V CDR1 and CDR2: MDHEN, SYDVKM. The germline V and J ends were trimmed by 3 bases and 3 bases, with 8 bases remaining between them. This CDR3 comprises 14 residues. CDR3 residues: CASSFGGPNEKLFF. CDR3 DNA: TGTGCCAGCAGTTTCGGAGGGCCTAATGAAAAACTGTTTTTT.

In its sample, this clone ranks as medium-sized. The rearrangement uses TRBV28 and TRBJ2-2; D is perhaps TRBD1 (5 bases). CDR1 and CDR2 from the germline V gene are MDHEN and SYDVKM. This CDR3 has 14 amino acids. V was clipped by 2 bases and J by 5 bases, with 9 bases between them. The CDR3 sequence is CASSLDSATGELFF. CDR3 DNA sequence: TGTGCCAGCAGTTTAGACAGCGCGACCGGGGAGCTGTTTTTT.

The genes are TRBV3-1 (or the pseudogene TRBV3-2) and TRBJ1-6; D remains unclear. V was clipped by 1 base and J by 13 bases, with 20 bases between them. CDR1 and CDR2 (germline): LGHDT, YNNKEL (reference sequence). CDR3 length: 16 amino acids. CDR3 DNA: TGTGCCAGCAGCCAAGCTGCATCGGGAGGCGGTTCCCCCCTCCACTTT. Its translation is CASSQAASGGGSPLHF.

The gene calls are TRBV30 and TRBJ2-2; the D gene is possibly TRBD1 (5 bases). The CDR3 is made up of 13 amino acids. V lost 2 bases and J lost 7, with 11 bases in between. Germline lookup yields CDR1 GTSNPN and CDR2 SVGIG (reference sequence). Written as DNA, the CDR3 is TGTGCCTGGAGTCCCAGGGTGAGCGGGGAGCTGTTTTTT. Its translation is CAWSPRVSGELFF.